Reported below is one T cell receptor beta chain. The CDR3 runs to 17 residues. Measured with immunoSEQ multiplex PCR; TCRdb has only the in-frame clones, and not every one. The sample carries tens of thousands of clones, roughly 70% recorded once. This sample stems from a study of blood T cell repertoires in COVID-19. For the study at large: From T cells, B-cell-depleted T cells, or PBMCs came the material, which was cDNA or gDNA.

Sequenced: peripheral blood. The TCR was taken from a woman in her 70s with acute or convalescent COVID-19. The chain couples TRBV12-2 to TRBJ1-6; the table's TRBD1 call for D was not verified on the DNA. TRBV12-2 is noted as a pseudogene. In nucleotides, the CDR3 is TGTGCAAGTCGCTTACCGCCAGAGACAGGGGTCGGCTCACCCCTCCACTTT. Residues: CASRLPPETGVGSPLHF.